This TCR beta chain was sequenced for a study of CD8 T cells in Susac syndrome. V was pared by 6 bases and J by 1 base, with 12 bases of the junction left unmatched. The CDR3 length is 15 residues. Per the germline V gene, CDR1 is DFQATT and CDR2 is SNEGSKA (reference sequence). RNA in amounts of about 0.5 to 1 ug was reverse transcribed with random hexamers. One entry per CDR3 protein results from TCRdb running MiXCR on the immunoSEQ multiplex PCR reads. The data hold around 110,000 distinct CDR3 sequences, with 94% observed a single time. The sample consisted of CD8+ T cells from PBMCs. The genes are TRBV20-1 and TRBJ2-7, with TRBD2 matching 7 bases. This clonotype was sampled from a human donor with Susac syndrome. The CDR3, as DNA: TGCAGTGCAGAGAGACCCGGGGAGGGGTCCTACGAGCAGTACTTC. It is translated as CSAERPGEGSYEQYF.